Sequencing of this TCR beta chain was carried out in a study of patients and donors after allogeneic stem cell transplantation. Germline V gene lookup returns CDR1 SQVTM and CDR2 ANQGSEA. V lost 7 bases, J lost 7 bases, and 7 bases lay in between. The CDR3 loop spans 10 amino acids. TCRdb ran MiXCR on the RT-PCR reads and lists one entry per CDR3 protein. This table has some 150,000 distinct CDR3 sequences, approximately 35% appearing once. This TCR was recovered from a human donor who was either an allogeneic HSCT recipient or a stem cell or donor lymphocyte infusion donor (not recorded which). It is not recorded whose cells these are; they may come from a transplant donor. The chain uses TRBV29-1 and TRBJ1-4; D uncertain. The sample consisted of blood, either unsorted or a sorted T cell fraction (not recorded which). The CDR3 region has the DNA TGCAGCGCCACAAGTGAAAAACTGTTTTTT. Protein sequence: CSATSEKLFF.